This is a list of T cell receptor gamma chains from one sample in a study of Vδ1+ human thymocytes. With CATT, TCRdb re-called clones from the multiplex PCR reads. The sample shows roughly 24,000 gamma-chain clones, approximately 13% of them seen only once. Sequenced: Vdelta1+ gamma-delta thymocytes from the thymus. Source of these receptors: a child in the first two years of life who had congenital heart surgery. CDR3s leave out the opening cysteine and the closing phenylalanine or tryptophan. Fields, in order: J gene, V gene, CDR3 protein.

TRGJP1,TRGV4,ATWNVDTTGWFKI
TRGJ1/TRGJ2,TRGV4,ATWNPVKKL
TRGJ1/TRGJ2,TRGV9,ALWEGRSYKKL
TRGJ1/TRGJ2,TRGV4,ATWDFRYYKKL
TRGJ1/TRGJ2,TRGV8,ATWDGLHYKKL
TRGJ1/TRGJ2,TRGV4,ATWNSVGKKL
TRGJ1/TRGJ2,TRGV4,ATWDGAYYKKL
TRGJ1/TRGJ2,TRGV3,ATWDRIEKL
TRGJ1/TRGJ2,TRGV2,ATWDGQAYYKKL
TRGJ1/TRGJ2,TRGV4,ATWNGDKDGYYKKL
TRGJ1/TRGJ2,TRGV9,ALWEVRESEKL
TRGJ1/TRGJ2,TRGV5,ATWDRPVAGRCYRKL
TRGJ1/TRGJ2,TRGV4,ATWKRGYYKKL
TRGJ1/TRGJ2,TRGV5,ATWDRPSPNGSYKKL
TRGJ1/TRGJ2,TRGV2,ATWDGPTKYYKKL
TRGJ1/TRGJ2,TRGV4,ATWNGQYKKL
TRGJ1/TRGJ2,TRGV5,ATWDRPDYYKKL
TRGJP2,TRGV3,ATWDRPLSSDWIKT
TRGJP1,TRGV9,ALWEVGYTTGWFKI
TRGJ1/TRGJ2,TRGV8,ATWEQAGNYYKKL
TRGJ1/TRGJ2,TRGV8,ATWVPARRKL
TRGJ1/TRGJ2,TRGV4,ATWECGYKKL
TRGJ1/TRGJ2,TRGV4,ATWDGPLGQPKKL
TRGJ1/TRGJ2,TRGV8,ATWDRPRHSSYKKL
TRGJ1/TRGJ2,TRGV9,ALWEAYYKKL
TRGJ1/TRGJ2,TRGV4,ATWNEGGKL
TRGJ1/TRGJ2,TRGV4,ATWDVGHYKKL
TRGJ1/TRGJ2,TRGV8,ATWEAGDYKKL
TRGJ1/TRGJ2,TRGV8,ATWDRTPSNYYKKL